This TCR beta chain came from a study of CD8 T cells in Susac syndrome. Study as a whole: At blood draw, Susac syndrome patients were therapy-naive, on corticosteroids, or on intravenous immunoglobulin alone.

Reverse transcription of about 0.45 to 1 ug RNA was performed with random hexamers. An immunoSEQ multiplex PCR amplified TCR beta CDR3 over 54 Vbeta and 13 Jbeta. TCRdb fed the immunoSEQ multiplex PCR reads into MiXCR, producing one record per CDR3 protein. Found here are about 240,000 distinct CDR3 sequences, less than 96% of them singletons; the top ten hold less than 0.11%. Sequencing targeted TCR beta in T cells from blood (CD8+ and CD4+). Patients with Susac syndrome met diagnostic criteria defined recently for definite or probable disease. The V gene lost 5 bases and the J gene lost 2 bases, with 10 bases spanning the gap. The CDR3 contains 12 residues. The germline V gene encodes CDR1 SQVTM and CDR2 ANQGSEA.

Sample: CD4+ T cells from PBMCs. The chain employs TRBV29-1 and TRBJ2-7, with no clear D. This receptor was identified in a human donor with Susac syndrome. This CDR3 is CSVKSGTYEQYF. The CDR3 region has the DNA TGCAGCGTTAAAAGTGGGACCTACGAGCAGTACTTC.